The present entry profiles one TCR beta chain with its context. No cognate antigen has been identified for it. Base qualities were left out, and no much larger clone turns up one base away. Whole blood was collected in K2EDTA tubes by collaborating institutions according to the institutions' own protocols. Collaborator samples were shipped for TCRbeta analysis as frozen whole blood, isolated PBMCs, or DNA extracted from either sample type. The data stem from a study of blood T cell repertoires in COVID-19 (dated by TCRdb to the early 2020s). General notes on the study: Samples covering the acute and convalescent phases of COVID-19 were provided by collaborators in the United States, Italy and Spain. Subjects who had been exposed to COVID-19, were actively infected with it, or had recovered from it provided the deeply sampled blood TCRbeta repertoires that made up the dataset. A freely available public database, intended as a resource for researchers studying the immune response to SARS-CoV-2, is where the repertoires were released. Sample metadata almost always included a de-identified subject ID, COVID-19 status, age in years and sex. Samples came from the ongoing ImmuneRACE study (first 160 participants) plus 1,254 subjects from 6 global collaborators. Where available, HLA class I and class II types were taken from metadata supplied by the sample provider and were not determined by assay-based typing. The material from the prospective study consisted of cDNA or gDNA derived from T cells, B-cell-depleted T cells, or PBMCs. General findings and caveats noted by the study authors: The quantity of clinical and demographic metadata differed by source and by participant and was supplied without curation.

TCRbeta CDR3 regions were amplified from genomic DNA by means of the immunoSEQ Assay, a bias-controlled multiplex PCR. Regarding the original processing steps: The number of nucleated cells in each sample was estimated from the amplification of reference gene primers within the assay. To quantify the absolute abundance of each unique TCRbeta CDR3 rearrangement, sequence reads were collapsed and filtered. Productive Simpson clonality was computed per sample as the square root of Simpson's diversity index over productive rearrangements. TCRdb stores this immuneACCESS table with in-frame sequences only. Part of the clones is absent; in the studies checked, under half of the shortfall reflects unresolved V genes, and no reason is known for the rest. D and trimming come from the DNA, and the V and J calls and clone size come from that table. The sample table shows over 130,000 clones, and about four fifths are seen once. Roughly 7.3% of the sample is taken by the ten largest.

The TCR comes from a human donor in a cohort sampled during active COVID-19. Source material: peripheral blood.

The CDR3 has the sequence CASSQGRGGLWNTGELFF. The nucleotide sequence is TGTGCCAGCAGCCAAGGTCGGGGGGGCCTGTGGAACACCGGGGAGCTGTTTTTT. The chain couples TRBV3-1 (or the pseudogene TRBV3-2) to TRBJ2-2; a stretch of 8 junction bases matches TRBD2. The germline V and J ends show losses of 1 base and 1 base respectively, and no gene match explains 8 bases of the junction. Taken from the germline V gene (reference sequence), the CDR1 and CDR2 loops are LGHDT and YNNKEL. The CDR3 numbers 18 residues from cysteine through phenylalanine. The DNA shown is the 54-base CDR3, in frame from base 1.